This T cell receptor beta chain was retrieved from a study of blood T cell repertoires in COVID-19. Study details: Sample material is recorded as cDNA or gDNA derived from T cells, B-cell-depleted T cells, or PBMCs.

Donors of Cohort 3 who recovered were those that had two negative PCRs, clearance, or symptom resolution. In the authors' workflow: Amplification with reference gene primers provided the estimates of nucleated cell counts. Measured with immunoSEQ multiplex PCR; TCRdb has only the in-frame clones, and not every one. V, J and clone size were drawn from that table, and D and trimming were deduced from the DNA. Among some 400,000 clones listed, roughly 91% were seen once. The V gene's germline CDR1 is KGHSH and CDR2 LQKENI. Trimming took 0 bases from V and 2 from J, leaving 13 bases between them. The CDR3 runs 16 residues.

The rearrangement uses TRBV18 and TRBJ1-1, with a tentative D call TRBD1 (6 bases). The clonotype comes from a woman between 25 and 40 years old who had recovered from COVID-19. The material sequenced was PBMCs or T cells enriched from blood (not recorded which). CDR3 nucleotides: TGTGCCAGCTCACCACCGTTGGGGGGGCTTAACACTGAAGCTTTCTTT. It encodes CASSPPLGGLNTEAFF.